Below are 11 T cell receptor beta chains sequenced from a single sample in a study of T cells after yellow fever vaccination. MiXCR, run by TCRdb on the 5' RACE reads, gives a single entry per CDR3 protein. In the table there are more than 95,000 distinct CDR3 sequences, about 7% of which are singletons. Sample: CD4+ T cells sorted from PBMCs, taken 10 to 11 days after the first yellow fever vaccination. The receptors were gathered from a man aged 18 to 30 who received the YFV17D yellow fever vaccine.

This clonotype was detected many times. This sequence joins TRBV11-2 and TRBJ2-5; 10 nucleotides line up with TRBD1. CDR3 size: 15 residues. The trim removed 10 bases at V and 5 bases at J, leaving 13 bases unmatched. From germline, CDR1 is SGHAT and CDR2 FQNNGV. The CDR3 nucleotides read TGTGCCACTACTTCCGGGACAGGGGTTGGGGAGACCCAGTACTTC. It specifies CATTSGTGVGETQYF.

This clonotype was counted at least ten times. It is unclear where the CDR3 begins or ends on the DNA, so no DNA is shown, and the CDR3 is as TCRdb lists it. The chain combines TRBV5-1 with TRBJ1-1; TRBD1 is the table's D call and was not checked against the DNA. The CDR3 sequence runs 12 residues, both termini included. Germline assignment: CDR1 SGHRS and CDR2 YFSETQ. The CDR3 loop is CASSFGQGIPFF.

This clonotype was picked up many times. This sequence joins TRBV27 and TRBJ2-6; 10 bases fit TRBD1. Looked up from germline, CDR1 is MNHEY and CDR2 is SMNVEV (reference sequence). V dropped 5 bases and J dropped 0; count of bases not matched to a gene: 7. This CDR3 contains 18 residues. The CDR3 loop reads CASSPKDRGGSGANVLTF. The DNA for the CDR3 is TGTGCCAGCAGTCCTAAGGACAGGGGGGGCTCTGGGGCCAACGTCCTGACTTTC.

This clonotype was observed many times. V gene TRBV6-5 combines with J gene TRBJ2-7; 11 bases are shared with TRBD2. Germline V gives CDR1 MNHEY, CDR2 SVGAGI. The CDR3 contains 14 residues. V trimming: 6 bases; J trimming: 8 bases; junction bases outside the gene matches: 9. The CDR3 region has the DNA TGTGCCAGCAGCCTCACTAGCGGGGGAGCCCAGCAGTACTTC. Protein sequence: CASSLTSGGAQQYF.

The genes are TRBV7-9 and TRBJ2-5; 8 bases fit TRBD2. Per germline, CDR1 SEHNR and CDR2 FQNEAQ (reference sequence). This CDR3 is 15 amino acids long. V shed 5 bases and J 5 bases; nucleotides not matched to a gene: 10. The CDR3 here is CASSRGLATAETQYF. In nucleotides, the CDR3 is TGTGCCAGCAGCAGAGGACTAGCTACCGCCGAGACCCAGTACTTC.

This clonotype was observed at least ten times. This chain joins TRBV6-2 or TRBV6-3 and TRBJ2-6, with no clear D. Per the germline V gene, CDR1 is MNHEY and CDR2 is SVGEGT. Trimming left V 1 base short and J 0 bases short, with 10 bases between. The CDR3 totals 17 residues. CDR3 residues: CASSYLGPSSGANVLTF. The DNA of the CDR3 is TGTGCCAGCAGTTACTTAGGGCCGAGCTCTGGGGCCAACGTCCTGACTTTC.

This clonotype was found many times. The rearrangement uses TRBV6-5 and TRBJ1-5; 8 bases map to TRBD1. The CDR3 spans 18 residues. Germline CDR1 is MNHEY and CDR2 is SVGAGI. V lost 6 bases, J lost 4 bases, and 17 bases stayed unmatched. CDR3: CASRLERTGTLGNQPQHF. CDR3 nucleotides: TGTGCCAGCAGGCTTGAAAGGACAGGGACCTTAGGAAATCAGCCCCAGCATTTT.

The rearrangement links TRBV6-1 to TRBJ2-7; 9 nucleotides line up with TRBD1. V lost 6 bases, J lost 2 bases, and 14 bases stayed unmatched. CDR1 and CDR2 (germline): MNHNS, SASEGT. The CDR3 spans 17 residues. DNA for the CDR3: TGTGCCAGCAGGGTACAGGGGGCACCCCTGTCCCCCTACGAGCAGTACGTC. Translated: CASRVQGAPLSPYEQYV.

There are many counts of this clonotype. The chain links TRBV10-3 to TRBJ2-3, with 8 bases aligning to TRBD2. The CDR3 is made up of 14 amino acids. Germline V lookup: CDR1 ENHRY, CDR2 SYGVKD. After removal of 5 bases from V and 4 bases from J, the junction contained 5 bases not matched to a gene. CDR3 DNA: TGTGCCATCAGTTTTAGCGGGGAGGCAGATACGCAGTATTTT. Translating it yields CAISFSGEADTQYF.

This clonotype was counted between two and nine times. The chain couples TRBV19 to TRBJ2-1, with 9 positions matching TRBD2. The CDR3 sequence is 13 residues long. From germline, CDR1 is LNHDA and CDR2 SQIVND (reference sequence). V lost 6 bases to trimming and J lost 11 bases; unmatched junction nucleotides: 8. The CDR3 nucleotides are TGTGCCAGTAGCCTAGCGGGACTCTCCAAGCAGTTCTTC. Translation gives CASSLAGLSKQFF.

This clonotype was counted at least ten times. The J gene is TRBJ2-1, the V gene TRBV9, with 9 bases lining up with TRBD2. Germline loops: CDR1 SGDLS, CDR2 YYNGEE. Trimming removed 4 bases from V and 2 bases from J; junction bases left unmatched: 4. The CDR3 is 15 residues long. The CDR3: CASSLSGGPYNEQFF. CDR3 DNA sequence: TGTGCCAGCAGCCTTAGCGGGGGTCCCTACAATGAGCAGTTCTTC. Full variable domain (missing parts from reference TRBV9 and TRBJ2-1): DSGVTQTPKHLITATGQRVTLRCSPRSGDLSVYWYQQSLDQGLQFLIQYYNGEERAKGNILERFSAQQFPDLHSELNLSSLELGDSALYFCASSLSGGPYNEQFFGPGTRLTVL.